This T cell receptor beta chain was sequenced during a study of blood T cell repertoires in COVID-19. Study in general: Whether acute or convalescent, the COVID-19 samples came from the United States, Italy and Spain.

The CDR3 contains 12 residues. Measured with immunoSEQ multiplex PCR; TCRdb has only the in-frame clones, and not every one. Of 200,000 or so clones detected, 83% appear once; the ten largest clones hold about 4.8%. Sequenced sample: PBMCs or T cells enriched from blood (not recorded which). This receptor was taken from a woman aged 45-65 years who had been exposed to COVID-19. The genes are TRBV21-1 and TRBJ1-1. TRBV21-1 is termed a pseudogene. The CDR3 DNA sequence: TGTGCCAGCAGCCCCGGGGGCACTGAAGCTTTCTTT. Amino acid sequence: CASSPGGTEAFF.